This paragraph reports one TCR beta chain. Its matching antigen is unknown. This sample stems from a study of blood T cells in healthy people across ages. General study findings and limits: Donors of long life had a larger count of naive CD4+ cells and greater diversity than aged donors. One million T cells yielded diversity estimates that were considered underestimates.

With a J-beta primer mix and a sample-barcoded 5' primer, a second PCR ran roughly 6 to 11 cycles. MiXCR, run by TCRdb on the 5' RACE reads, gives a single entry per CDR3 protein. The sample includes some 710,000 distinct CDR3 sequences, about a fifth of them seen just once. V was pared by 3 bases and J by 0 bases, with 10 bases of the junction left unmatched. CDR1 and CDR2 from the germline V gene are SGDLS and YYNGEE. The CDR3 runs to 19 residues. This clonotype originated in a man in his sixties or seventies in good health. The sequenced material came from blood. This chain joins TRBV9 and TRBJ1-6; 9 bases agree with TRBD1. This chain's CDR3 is CASSDRTGEISSYNSPLHF. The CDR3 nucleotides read TGTGCCAGCAGCGATCGGACAGGGGAGATTAGCTCCTATAATTCACCCCTCCACTTT.